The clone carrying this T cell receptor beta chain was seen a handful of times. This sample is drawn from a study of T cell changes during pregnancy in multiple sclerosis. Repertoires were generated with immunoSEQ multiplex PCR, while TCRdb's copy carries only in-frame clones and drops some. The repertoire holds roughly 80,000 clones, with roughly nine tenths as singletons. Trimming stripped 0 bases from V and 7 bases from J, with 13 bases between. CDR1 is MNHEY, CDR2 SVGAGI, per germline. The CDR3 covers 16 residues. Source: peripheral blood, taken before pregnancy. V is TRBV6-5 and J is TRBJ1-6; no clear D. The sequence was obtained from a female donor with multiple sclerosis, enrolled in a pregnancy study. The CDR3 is CASSYSIVQTNSPLHF. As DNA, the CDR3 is TGTGCCAGCAGTTACTCGATAGTACAGACGAATTCACCCCTCCACTTT.